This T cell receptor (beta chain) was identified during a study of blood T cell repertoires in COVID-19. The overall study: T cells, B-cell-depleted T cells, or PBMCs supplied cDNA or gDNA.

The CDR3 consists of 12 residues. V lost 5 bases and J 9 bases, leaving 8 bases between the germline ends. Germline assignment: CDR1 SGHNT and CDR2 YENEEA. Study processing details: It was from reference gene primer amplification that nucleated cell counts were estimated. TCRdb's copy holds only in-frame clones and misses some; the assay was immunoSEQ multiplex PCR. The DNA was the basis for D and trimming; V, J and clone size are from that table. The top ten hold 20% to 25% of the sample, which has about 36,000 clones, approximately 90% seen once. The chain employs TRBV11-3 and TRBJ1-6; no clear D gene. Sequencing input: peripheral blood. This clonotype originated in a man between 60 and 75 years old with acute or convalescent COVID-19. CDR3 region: CASSTGFSPLHF. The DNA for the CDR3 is TGTGCCAGCAGCACCGGGTTTTCACCCCTCCACTTT.